Listed here are 28 T cell receptor beta chains from one sample, sequenced in a study of beta chain features in type 1 diabetes. Findings of the study overall: There was a moderate but significant shortening of TCRB CDR3s in all four CD4+ subsets of Type 1 diabetes patients.

The antigens of these receptors remain unknown. Expressed TCRB transcripts were sequenced because the isolated RNA had all been reverse transcribed beforehand. Assay: immunoSEQ multiplex PCR; the TCRdb copy retains only in-frame clones and omits some. This sample carries hundreds of thousands of clones, over 12% of them seen once, and the ten largest clones take roughly 0.04%. The sample consisted of naive CD4+ T cells from blood. Every receptor here comes from a man in his late teens or twenties with type 1 diabetes.

The chain uses TRBV7-9 and TRBJ1-1, with unresolved D. The V and J ends lost 4 bases and 1 base respectively, with 7 bases between them. The CDR3 runs to 13 residues. Germline lookup yields CDR1 SEHNR and CDR2 FQNEAQ (reference sequence). The CDR3 is CASSSYQNTEAFF. CDR3 coding DNA: TGTGCCAGCAGCTCCTATCAGAACACTGAAGCTTTCTTT.

DNA for the CDR3: TGCGCCAGCATCAGCGGGATCGCGAACACCGGGGAGCTGTTTTTT. It yields the protein CASISGIANTGELFF. This chain connects TRBV5-1 to TRBJ2-2; TRBD2 matches 7 bases. J lost 0 bases, V lost 6 bases, and 5 bases had no gene match. The V gene's germline CDR1 is SGHRS and CDR2 YFSETQ. The CDR3 is 15 amino acids.

This clone was counted only a few times. This sequence joins TRBV29-1 and TRBJ1-1; 9 nucleotides line up with TRBD1. The CDR3 length is 13 residues. Trimming at V came to 7 bases and at J to 4 bases, leaving 7 bases not matched to a gene. CDR1 and CDR2 (germline): SQVTM, ANQGSEA. The CDR3 DNA follows: TGCAGCGCAGATGTGACAGGGGGCACTGAAGCTTTCTTT. It codes for CSADVTGGTEAFF.

This clone came up a few times. The CDR3 DNA sequence: TGTGCCATCAGGGGGACAGTGAACACTGAAGCTTTCTTT. Translating gives CAIRGTVNTEAFF. The chain carries TRBV10-3 and TRBJ1-1, with 7 bases aligning to TRBD1. Germline CDR1 is ENHRY and CDR2 is SYGVKD. V lost 6 bases, J lost 0 bases, and 1 base stayed unmatched. CDR3 size: 13 residues.

Concerning this clone itself: Other DNA sequences in this sample translate to the same CDR3. The V and J genes are TRBV6-1 and TRBJ2-1, with D tentatively TRBD1 (7 bases). Trimming took 6 bases from V and 7 from J, leaving 10 bases between them. In germline, CDR1 is MNHNS, CDR2 SASEGT. The CDR3 has 12 amino acids. The CDR3 loop is CASRAGGNEQFF. The CDR3 DNA reads TGTGCCAGCAGAGCAGGGGGGAATGAGCAGTTCTTC.

This clone turned up a few times. This chain uses TRBV6-5 with TRBJ2-7; 8 nucleotides agree with TRBD1. The V gene end was trimmed by 7 bases and the J gene end by 0 bases; junction bases not matched to a gene: 5. Germline CDR1 is MNHEY and CDR2 is SVGAGI. The CDR3 loop spans 14 amino acids. CDR3 region: CASNTGGHSYEQYF. Written as DNA, the CDR3 is TGTGCCAGCAACACAGGGGGTCACTCCTACGAGCAGTACTTC.

The chain couples TRBV5-1 to TRBJ2-7; the match to TRBD2 covers 9 bases. Germline V gives CDR1 SGHRS, CDR2 YFSETQ. This CDR3 region has 14 residues. V trimming: 0 bases; J trimming: 3 bases; junction bases outside the gene matches: 1. The CDR3 loop is CASSLELAGYEQYF. The CDR3 DNA is TGCGCCAGCAGCTTGGAACTAGCGGGCTACGAGCAGTACTTC.

The J gene is TRBJ2-7, the V gene TRBV6-6; 9 bases align to TRBD1. The junction had 4 bases not matched to a gene; V was cut back by 7 bases and J by 6 bases. There are 12 residues in the CDR3. Germline V lookup: CDR1 MNHNY, CDR2 SVGAGI (reference sequence). CDR3 DNA sequence: TGTGCCAGCAATACAGGGGGCCGCGAGCAGTACTTC. Protein product: CASNTGGREQYF.

A few counts support this clone. The V call is TRBV4-1, the J call TRBJ2-1; 7 bases are shared with TRBD1. Germline V gives CDR1 MGHRA, CDR2 YSYEKL. The CDR3 covers 15 residues. The ends lost 4 bases at V and 7 bases at J; junction bases unmatched: 10. The CDR3 sequence is CASSPRDRGLNEQFF. The DNA for the CDR3 is TGCGCCAGCAGCCCCCGGGACAGAGGTCTGAATGAGCAGTTCTTC.

This clone was observed a few times. This chain joins TRBV7-3 and TRBJ1-1; no clear D gene. The V gene's germline CDR1 is SGHTA and CDR2 FQGTGA. Deletions cut 5 bases from V and 1 base from J, with 14 bases between. The length of the CDR3 is 15 residues. As DNA, the CDR3 is TGTGCCAGCAGCATCTCCGGGCCGCAGAACACTGAAGCTTTCTTT. This codes for CASSISGPQNTEAFF.

The J gene is TRBJ2-1, the V gene TRBV28; D possibly matches TRBD1 or TRBD2 (6 bases each). Germline V gene data show CDR1 as MDHEN and CDR2 as SYDVKM. This CDR3 is 15 amino acids long. The ends were cut back, 7 bases at V and 9 bases at J, with 22 bases in the middle. CDR3 DNA sequence: TGTGCCAGCACCGTAAGTTGGTCCGGAGGGGGTGAGCAGTTCTTC. Its protein is CASTVSWSGGGEQFF.

This clone showed up just a few times. The genes are TRBV28 and TRBJ2-6; either TRBD1 or TRBD2 may fit D (5 bases each). Trimming stripped 8 bases from V and 0 bases from J, with 20 bases between. Germline CDR1 MDHEN, CDR2 SYDVKM. The CDR3 covers 18 residues. The CDR3 nucleotides read TGTGCCAGCCGCGGGCAGGGTGCCCTAAGCTCTGGGGCCAACGTCCTGACTTTC. Amino acids: CASRGQGALSSGANVLTF.

V gene TRBV7-9 combines with J gene TRBJ1-6, with D tentatively TRBD1 (5 bases). CDR1 is SEHNR, CDR2 FQNEAQ, per germline (reference sequence). This CDR3 is 15 amino acids long. V lost 6 bases to trimming and J lost 0 bases, with 9 bases between them. The CDR3 is CASSPGSSYNSPLHF. The DNA of the CDR3 is TGTGCCAGCAGTCCAGGGAGCTCCTATAATTCACCCCTCCACTTT.

The gene calls are TRBV9 and TRBJ2-6; D perhaps matches TRBD1 (6 bases). Deletions cut 3 bases from V and 4 bases from J, with 20 bases between. This CDR3 contains 18 residues. The germline CDR1 and CDR2 sequences are SGDLS and YYNGEE. CDR3 DNA sequence: TGTGCCAGCAGCGCCTCCGGGACACTGCGATCCGGGGCCAACGTCCTGACTTTC. Its translation: CASSASGTLRSGANVLTF.

This clone has just a few counts. The chain links TRBV6-5 to TRBJ2-2; D unclear. CDR3 length equals 11 residues. Germline CDR1 and CDR2: MNHEY and SVGAGI. V lost 9 bases and J lost 2, with 4 bases in between. CDR3 coding DNA: TGTGCCAGTGCAAACACCGGGGAGCTGTTTTTT. This gives the protein CASANTGELFF.

The V gene is TRBV6-5, the J gene TRBJ1-1, with D uncertain. V lost 5 bases to trimming and J lost 4 bases, with 11 bases between them. The CDR3 spans 13 residues. Germline V CDR1 and CDR2: MNHEY, SVGAGI. CDR3 region: CASSPDVATEAFF. CDR3 sequence (DNA): TGTGCCAGCAGTCCAGACGTCGCCACTGAAGCTTTCTTT.

The V and J genes are TRBV18 and TRBJ1-1; TRBD1 matches 10 bases. Germline V gene sequence: CDR1 KGHSH, CDR2 LQKENI. The CDR3 runs 15 residues. V shed 3 bases, J shed 5 bases, and the junction held 6 bases outside the gene matches. This chain's CDR3 is CASSPGQGTRTEAFF. The CDR3 DNA reads TGTGCCAGCTCACCGGGACAGGGGACACGGACTGAAGCTTTCTTT.

This clone was counted a few times. V usage is TRBV30 and J usage is TRBJ2-3; 7 positions match TRBD2. Trimming cost V 2 bases and J 1 base; bases outside gene matches: 9. Germline lookup yields CDR1 GTSNPN and CDR2 SVGIG (reference sequence). This CDR3 is built from 16 residues. CDR3: CAWSTKFGRRTDTQYF. CDR3 bases: TGTGCCTGGAGTACCAAATTCGGGAGGCGCACAGATACGCAGTATTTT.

This chain joins TRBV6-6 and TRBJ2-3; D remains unclear. CDR3 length equals 16 residues. The germline V and J ends were trimmed by 4 bases and 0 bases, with 14 bases remaining between them. Germline-derived CDR1 and CDR2 are MNHNY and SVGAGI (reference sequence). The CDR3 DNA follows: TGTGCCAGCAGTTTACAGACCCTCACTAGCACAGATACGCAGTATTTT. Protein: CASSLQTLTSTDTQYF.

This clone has more than one count but fewer than ten. The chain links TRBV7-2 to TRBJ2-7, with a tentative D call TRBD2 (6 bases). There are 13 residues in the CDR3. Per germline, CDR1 SGHTA and CDR2 FQGNSA. The V and J ends lost 3 bases and 7 bases respectively, with 13 bases between them. For the CDR3, the DNA is TGTGCCAGCAGCTTTCCGGGAGTGCAAGAGCAGTACTTC. Translation: CASSFPGVQEQYF.

Points on this clone: The sample contains more than one DNA sequence encoding this CDR3. The V gene is TRBV4-2, the J gene TRBJ2-3; D gene unclear. The CDR3 contains 13 residues. V lost 0 bases, J lost 2 bases, and 3 bases lay in between. Germline values: CDR1 LGHNA, CDR2 YNFKEQ. CDR3 nucleotide sequence: TGTGCCAGCAGCCAAGACTTCACAGATACGCAGTATTTT. Residues: CASSQDFTDTQYF.

This clone appeared a few times. The rearrangement uses TRBV28 and TRBJ2-7, with D perhaps TRBD1 (7 bases). Trimming cost V 5 bases and J 2 bases, with 13 bases left between them. The CDR3 length is 14 residues. CDR1 is MDHEN, CDR2 SYDVKM, per germline. CDR3 in amino acids: CASSIGGGPYEQYF. CDR3 DNA: TGTGCCAGCAGTATAGGAGGGGGCCCCTACGAGCAGTACTTC.

V is TRBV18 and J is TRBJ2-7; TRBD2 agrees at 10 bases. Germline values: CDR1 KGHSH, CDR2 LQKENI. V shed 0 bases and J 2 bases; nucleotides not matched to a gene: 1. The CDR3 has 15 amino acids. As DNA, the CDR3 is TGTGCCAGCTCACCACCGGGACTAGCGACCTACGAGCAGTACTTC. Translated, it gives CASSPPGLATYEQYF.

The rearrangement joins TRBV6-1 to TRBJ1-2; 8 nucleotides align to TRBD1. There are 15 residues in the CDR3. V shed 1 base, J shed 2 bases, and the junction held 3 bases outside the gene matches. Germline V CDR1 and CDR2: MNHNS, SASEGT. Here the CDR3 DNA reads TGTGCCAGCAGTGAAGGGACAGGGAACAACTATGGCTACACCTTC. Translating it yields CASSEGTGNNYGYTF.

V is TRBV30 and J is TRBJ2-7; D not certain. Germline CDR1 is GTSNPN and CDR2 is SVGIG (reference sequence). The CDR3 runs to 11 residues. V was cut by 2 bases and J by 7 bases, with 9 bases left in between. This CDR3 is CAWSPATEQYF. DNA of the CDR3: TGTGCCTGGAGTCCTGCAACGGAGCAGTACTTC.

This chain joins TRBV6-1 and TRBJ1-2; D ambiguous. The germline gives CDR1 MNHNS, CDR2 SASEGT. V was shortened by 6 bases and J by 6 bases, with 17 bases between the two germline ends. CDR3 length: 14 amino acids. CDR3 sequence reads: CASRAGLVKDGYTF. The CDR3 coding sequence is TGTGCCAGCAGGGCGGGCCTCGTGAAGGATGGCTACACCTTC.

This clone has only a few counts. V gene TRBV7-2 combines with J gene TRBJ2-7; 11 positions match TRBD2. V gave up 5 bases and J gave up 4 bases; unmatched junction bases: 4. Per the germline V gene, CDR1 is SGHTA and CDR2 is FQGNSA. The CDR3 has 14 amino acids. In DNA, the CDR3 is TGTGCCAGCAGCCCTACTAGCGGGAGTTACGAGCAGTACTTC. It is translated as CASSPTSGSYEQYF.

The table lists this clone with a few counts. The chain is built from TRBV27 and TRBJ1-2; weak D call: TRBD1 (5 bases). V dropped 3 bases and J dropped 0 bases, with 14 bases sitting between them. Germline loops: CDR1 MNHEY, CDR2 SMNVEV (reference sequence). There are 16 residues in the CDR3. The CDR3 nucleotides are TGTGCCAGCAGTTTTCGGGGCTCGAATCCTAACTATGGCTACACCTTC. Its protein is CASSFRGSNPNYGYTF.